The present entry profiles one T cell receptor beta chain with its context. The antigen remains undetermined. The data were produced by immunoSEQ multiplex PCR, yet TCRdb's version contains in-frame clones alone and is incomplete. This table has some 3,300 clones, over 45% appearing once. V dropped 7 bases and J dropped 1; count of bases not matched to a gene: 3. This CDR3 region has 14 residues. Germline CDR1 and CDR2: SNHLY and FYNNEI. Each case's diagnosis was confirmed by two pathologists on H&E. The data originate from a study of immune evolution from preneoplasia to lung adenocarcinoma. Regarding the study as a whole: Clonality was highest in normal lung, lower in later-stage lesions apparently. Top clone frequencies peaked in normal lung, apparently declining through invasive adenocarcinoma.

Input material: FFPE normal lung tissue adjacent to the tumor. J is TRBJ2-2 and V is TRBV2; 7 positions agree with TRBD2. The receptor comes from a person in their fifties or sixties with lung adenocarcinoma. CDR3 residues: CASNPGGNTGELFF. CDR3 DNA: TGTGCCAGCAACCCGGGAGGGAACACCGGGGAGCTGTTTTTT. Full variable domain (outside the CDR3, taken from reference TRBV2 and TRBJ2-2): EPEVTQTPSHQVTQMGQEVILRCVPISNHLYFYWYRQILGQKVEFLVSFYNNEISEKSEIFDDQFSVERPDGSNFTLKIRSTKLEDSAMYFCASNPGGNTGELFFGEGSRLTVL.